The 10 T cell receptor beta chains in this list originate from one sample, sequenced in a study of technical replicates of blood from several donors. Assay: immunoSEQ multiplex PCR; the TCRdb copy retains only in-frame clones and omits some. Of tens of thousands of clones detected, roughly 94% appear once; the ten largest clones hold 0.25%. Sequencing was carried out using T cells isolated from PBMCs. The source is a human donor in good health.

The J gene is TRBJ1-2, the V gene TRBV27; TRBD1 matches 8 bases. V shed 5 bases, J shed 0 bases, and the junction held 5 bases outside the gene matches. Germline lookup yields CDR1 MNHEY and CDR2 SMNVEV (reference sequence). The length of the CDR3 is 15 residues. The CDR3 DNA sequence: TGTGCCAGCAGTGGGGGACAGGTCGCTAACTATGGCTACACCTTC. Translating gives CASSGGQVANYGYTF.

This clone was seen more than once but under ten times. The V call is TRBV30, the J call TRBJ2-1; tentative D call: TRBD2 (5 bases). V was clipped by 3 bases and J by 5 bases, with 17 bases between them. CDR3 length: 15 amino acids. From germline, CDR1 is GTSNPN and CDR2 SVGIG (reference sequence). The CDR3: CAWSPGFVRDNEQFF. The CDR3 DNA is TGTGCCTGGAGCCCGGGGTTTGTAAGGGACAATGAGCAGTTCTTC.

This chain connects TRBV5-5 to TRBJ2-7; TRBD2 agrees at 8 bases. Germline lookup yields CDR1 SGHKS and CDR2 YYEKEE (reference sequence). The CDR3 has 17 residues. V shed 0 bases, J shed 4 bases, and the junction held 12 bases outside the gene matches. CDR3 sequence (DNA): TGTGCCAGCAGCTTGGGAAGAGATCAGCGGGAGTATTACGAGCAGTACTTC. As protein: CASSLGRDQREYYEQYF.

The rearrangement links TRBV18 to TRBJ2-3, with TRBD1 matching 7 bases. V lost 0 bases and J lost 0; bases outside the gene matches: 6. The CDR3 is made up of 17 amino acids. Germline V gene lookup returns CDR1 KGHSH and CDR2 LQKENI. CDR3 protein: CASSPPDGTASTDTQYF. For the CDR3, the DNA is TGTGCCAGCTCACCACCGGATGGGACAGCTAGCACAGATACGCAGTATTTT.

The DNA of the CDR3 is TGTGCCAGTAGCCCCGGGACTTCTACCTACGAGCAGTACTTC. Amino acid sequence: CASSPGTSTYEQYF. The chain carries TRBV19 and TRBJ2-7; weak D call: TRBD2 (6 bases). The CDR3 consists of 14 residues. V lost 6 bases and J lost 2, with 14 bases in between. Germline CDR1 is LNHDA and CDR2 is SQIVND (reference sequence).

The chain joins TRBV27 to TRBJ2-1; D is possibly TRBD1 (5 bases). The length of the CDR3 is 12 residues. Germline V gives CDR1 MNHEY, CDR2 SMNVEV (reference sequence). Trimming took 3 bases from V and 6 from J, leaving 6 bases between them. CDR3 amino acids: CASSFQGNEQFF. As DNA, the CDR3 is TGTGCCAGCAGTTTCCAGGGCAATGAGCAGTTCTTC.

The rearrangement links TRBV9 to TRBJ2-3, with 10 positions matching TRBD2. V trimming: 2 bases; J trimming: 4 bases; junction bases outside the gene matches: 1. This CDR3 has 14 residues. CDR1 and CDR2 from the germline V gene are SGDLS and YYNGEE. The CDR3 sequence is CASSVSGRPDTQYF. The CDR3 nucleotides are TGTGCCAGCAGCGTTAGCGGGAGGCCAGATACGCAGTATTTT.

V usage is TRBV6-1 and J usage is TRBJ2-3, with 9 bases identical to TRBD2. Trimming removed 2 bases from V and 3 bases from J; junction bases left unmatched: 3. CDR3 length: 15 residues. Germline loops: CDR1 MNHNS, CDR2 SASEGT. The CDR3 region is CASSELSGSTDTQYF. The CDR3, as DNA: TGTGCCAGCAGTGAACTTAGCGGGAGTACAGATACGCAGTATTTT.

The table lists this clone with a count of one. V and J are TRBV2 and TRBJ2-7; TRBD2 matches at 9 bases. Germline CDR1 is SNHLY and CDR2 is FYNNEI. The ends lost 8 bases at V and 2 bases at J; junction bases unmatched: 7. CDR3 size: 14 residues. In DNA form, the CDR3 reads TGTGCCAGCGGGGATGCTAGCGGGGCCTACGAGCAGTACTTC. This encodes CASGDASGAYEQYF.

J is TRBJ2-7 and V is TRBV4-2; D not resolved. This CDR3 is 12 amino acids long. From germline, CDR1 is LGHNA and CDR2 YNFKEQ. Deletions cut 4 bases from V and 4 bases from J, with 8 bases between. The CDR3, as DNA: TGTGCCAGCAGCCCCGACACATACGAGCAGTACTTC. Protein product: CASSPDTYEQYF.